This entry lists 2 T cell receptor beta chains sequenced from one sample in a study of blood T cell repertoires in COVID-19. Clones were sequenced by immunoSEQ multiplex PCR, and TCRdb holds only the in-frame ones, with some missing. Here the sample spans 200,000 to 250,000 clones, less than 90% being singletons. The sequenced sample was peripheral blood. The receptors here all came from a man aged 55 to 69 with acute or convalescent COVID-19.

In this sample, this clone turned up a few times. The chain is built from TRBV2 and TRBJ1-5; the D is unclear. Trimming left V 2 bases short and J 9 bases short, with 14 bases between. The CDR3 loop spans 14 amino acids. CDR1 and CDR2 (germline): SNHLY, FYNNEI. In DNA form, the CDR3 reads TGTGCCAGCAGTGAACAACTGGAGAGGCCGCCCCAGCATTTT. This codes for CASSEQLERPPQHF.

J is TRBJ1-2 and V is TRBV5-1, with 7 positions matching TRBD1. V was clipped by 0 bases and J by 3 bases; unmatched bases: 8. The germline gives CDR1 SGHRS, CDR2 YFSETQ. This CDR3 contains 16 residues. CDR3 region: CASSLGDSYRDYGYTF. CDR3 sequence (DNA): TGCGCCAGCAGCTTGGGGGACAGCTACAGGGACTATGGCTACACCTTC.